The T cell receptor beta chain under discussion was sequenced for a study of Ad26.COV2.S vaccination and SARS-CoV-2 variants (dated by TCRdb to 2020 to 2022). Concerning the study at large: Vaccine-arm donors came from COV1001, a multicentre, randomized, double-blind, placebo-controlled phase I-IIa trial of Ad26.COV2.S in healthy adults. Ad26.COV2.S was administered intramuscularly at 5 x 10^10 or 1 x 10^11 viral particles, either as a single shot or as two shots given 56 days apart. Investigators remained blinded to trial group allocation during experiments and outcome assessment. The TCR-sequenced set comprised approximately 30 samples: approximately 20 Ad26.COV2.S vaccine recipients, 5 placebo recipients and 8 SARS-CoV-2 convalescent individuals. TCRbeta repertoire sequencing served as the tool for gauging how specific and how broad the SARS-CoV-2-reactive T cell receptors were following Ad26.COV2.S vaccination. Trial participants were randomized into five groups of five, in which low-dose or high-dose Ad26.COV2.S was given once or twice, or placebo was given on both occasions. On the study overall, not on this receptor specifically: The authors noted that the TCR breadth and depth analyses may have underestimated total T cell responses. Compared with placebo recipients, Ad26.COV2.S recipients showed higher spike-specific TCR breadth (P = 0.0014). After vaccination, substantial breadth of spike-specific CD8+ and CD4+ T cell responses was reported. Comparable non-spike TCR breadth was observed between vaccine and placebo recipients, consistent with only spike being contained in the vaccine. Comparing responses between vaccine doses or regimens was not something the study was powered to do.

This clone came up once. Its specific antigen is unknown. The record has no base qualities; no much larger clone is one base away. Reading the label with the study, this specimen's treatment or condition is: some 20 received Ad26.COV2.S at low or high dose, single or two shots; five or six received placebo; per-sample allocation not given. For vaccine and placebo recipients, the sequenced repertoires came from samples collected on day 63 after the first injection. Cohort 1b enrolled roughly 25 adults aged 18-55 years at a single site in Boston, USA, between 29 July and 7 August 2020. Ad26.COV2.S was a replication-incompetent adenovirus type 26 vector that expressed a prefusion-stabilized SARS-CoV-2 spike protein derived from the original Wuhan strain. Inclusive of the bounding cysteine and phenylalanine, the CDR3 is 16 residues long. Only the CDR3 DNA is retained, 48 bases long and in frame from the first base. Via the germline V gene, CDR1 is MGHDK and CDR2 SYGVNS. Trimming takes 3 bases off V and 4 bases off J; junction bases not matched to a gene: 10.

The immunoSEQ Assay was used to sequence TCRbeta CDR3 regions. After extraction, genomic DNA underwent amplification by bias-controlled multiplex PCR, followed by high-throughput sequencing. Per the original workflow: To quantify the absolute abundance of each unique TCRbeta CDR3 region, sequences were collapsed and filtered. T cell fraction was estimated by normalizing TCRbeta template counts to usable DNA, which was measured by amplifying reference genes present in all nucleated cells. Repertoire TCRs were annotated as SARS-CoV-2-specific by exact matching of V gene, CDR3 amino acid sequence and J gene to a known reactive TCR set. MIRA supplied the reference SARS-CoV-2 TCR set, which was filtered for enrichment in COVID-19-positive ImmuneCODE repertoires so that public or cross-reactive TCRs were removed. Based on the MIRA antigens, annotated TCRs were further analysed at the level of specific ORF or position within ORF. Depth was the summed frequency of annotated unique rearrangements, while breadth was defined as annotated unique rearrangements over total unique productive rearrangements. Two-sided Wilcoxon rank-sum tests were applied when comparing TCR breadth between groups. TCRdb limited this immuneACCESS table to in-frame rearrangements with V and J called. A share of clones is missing; checked studies link under half to unresolved V genes, and the rest is unexplained. V and J calls and clone size are those listed in that table; D and trimming were worked out from the DNA. The sample table holds about 680,000 clones, of which around 90% were seen once. Nearly 1.5% of the sample comes from the top ten.

Sequencing used peripheral blood, obtained in a trial of Ad26.COV2.S vaccine versus placebo. This TCR came from a person between 18 and 65 years old who received the Ad26.COV2.S COVID-19 vaccine or a placebo. The sequence joins TRBV25-1 to TRBJ2-7, with TRBD1 matching 9 junction bases. At the DNA level, the sequence is TGTGCCAGCAGTGACCCCGGACAGGGGACGGGATACGAGCAGTACTTC. Its protein reads: CASSDPGQGTGYEQYF.